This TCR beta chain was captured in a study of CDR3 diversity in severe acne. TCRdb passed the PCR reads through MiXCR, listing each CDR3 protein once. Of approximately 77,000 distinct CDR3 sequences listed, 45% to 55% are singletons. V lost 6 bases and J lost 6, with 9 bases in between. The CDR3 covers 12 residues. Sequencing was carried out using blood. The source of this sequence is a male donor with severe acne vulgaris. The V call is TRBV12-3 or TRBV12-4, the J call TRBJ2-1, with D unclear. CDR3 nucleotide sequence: TGTGCCAGCAGCTGGTGGGGCAATGAGCAGTTCTTC. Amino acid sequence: CASSWWGNEQFF.